The sequence of this T cell receptor (beta chain) was determined in a study of OX40 agonist ivuxolimab in advanced cancers. This clone was counted a single time. Libraries were prepared by immunoSEQ multiplex PCR; TCRdb keeps only in-frame clonotypes and omits some of them. The sample includes roughly 100,000 clones, just under 95% seen only once; the top ten take 0.26%. Germline V gives CDR1 PRHDT, CDR2 FYEKMQ (reference sequence). The CDR3 extends over 13 amino acids. V dropped 0 bases and J dropped 3 bases, with 5 bases sitting between them. The chain joins TRBV13 to TRBJ1-1; D is undetermined. The TCR originated in an adult with an advanced solid tumor such as melanoma, head and neck, liver or kidney cancer. Source: CD4+ or CD8+ T cells sorted from blood, taken in a trial of the OX40 agonist ivuxolimab. This chain's CDR3 is CASSLGPDTEAFF. DNA of the CDR3: TGTGCCAGCAGCTTAGGTCCGGACACTGAAGCTTTCTTT.